A selection of T cell receptor beta chains follows, all from one sample in a study of cytomegalovirus exposure and HLA in healthy donors. The protocol was immunoSEQ multiplex PCR, while the TCRdb copy is restricted to in-frame clones and leaves out a portion. This table has some 120,000 clones, roughly four fifths appearing once. Sequences were obtained from PBMCs. These receptors originate from a male donor in good health and CMV-seropositive. Each CDR3 is given with its conserved first and last residue. D genes are given only for firm matches. Clone size is not always given. Where it is, it says once, few, many or a class for expanded clones.

D gene: TRBD2
V gene: TRBV4-2
J gene: TRBJ2-1
clone size: -
CDR3 protein: CASSQDAGGPYNEQFF
CDR3 DNA: TGTGCCAGCAGCCAAGATGCGGGAGGTCCCTACAATGAGCAGTTCTTC

D gene: TRBD1
V gene: TRBV14
J gene: TRBJ2-1
clone size: -
CDR3 protein: CASSQVGQGYSYNEQFF
CDR3 DNA: TGTGCCAGCAGCCAAGTCGGACAGGGATACTCCTACAATGAGCAGTTCTTC

D gene: -
V gene: TRBV6-1
J gene: TRBJ2-7
clone size: -
CDR3 protein: CASSERSYEQYF
CDR3 DNA: TGTGCCAGCAGTGAAAGGAGCTACGAGCAGTACTTC

D gene: TRBD2
V gene: TRBV7-2
J gene: TRBJ2-7
clone size: -
CDR3 protein: CASSGTRSSYEQYF
CDR3 DNA: TGTGCCAGCAGCGGGACTAGGAGCTCCTACGAGCAGTACTTC

D gene: -
V gene: TRBV11-1
J gene: TRBJ2-1
clone size: -
CDR3 protein: CASSTRTLYYNEQFF
CDR3 DNA: TGTGCCAGCAGCACTCGGACACTTTACTACAATGAGCAGTTCTTC

D gene: -
V gene: TRBV9
J gene: TRBJ2-1
clone size: -
CDR3 protein: CASSVALGGVNNEQFF
CDR3 DNA: TGTGCCAGCAGCGTAGCTTTAGGTGGAGTGAACAATGAGCAGTTCTTC

D gene: TRBD1
V gene: TRBV28
J gene: TRBJ1-2
clone size: -
CDR3 protein: CASSSTGNYGYTF
CDR3 DNA: TGTGCCAGCAGTTCGACAGGGAACTATGGCTACACCTTC

D gene: TRBD1
V gene: TRBV7-9
J gene: TRBJ2-5
clone size: few
CDR3 protein: CASSPRTGGEFETQYF
CDR3 DNA: TGTGCCAGCAGCCCAAGGACAGGGGGCGAGTTTGAGACCCAGTACTTC

D gene: -
V gene: TRBV27
J gene: TRBJ2-3
clone size: few
CDR3 protein: CASSLVGGVADTQYF
CDR3 DNA: TGTGCCAGCAGTTTAGTCGGGGGAGTGGCAGATACGCAGTATTTT

D gene: -
V gene: TRBV21-1
J gene: TRBJ2-2
clone size: -
CDR3 protein: CASSPRGTGELFF
CDR3 DNA: TGTGCCAGCAGCCCGCGGGGGACCGGGGAGCTGTTTTTT

D gene: -
V gene: TRBV2
J gene: TRBJ2-1
clone size: -
CDR3 protein: CASSLQSSYNEQFF
CDR3 DNA: TGTGCCAGCAGCCTACAGAGCTCCTACAATGAGCAGTTCTTC

D gene: -
V gene: TRBV28
J gene: TRBJ1-3
clone size: -
CDR3 protein: CASSRTFGTSVNTIYF
CDR3 DNA: TGTGCCAGCAGTCGAACCTTTGGGACTAGCGTAAACACCATATATTTT

D gene: TRBD1
V gene: TRBV6-1
J gene: TRBJ1-5
clone size: -
CDR3 protein: CASSPSGGYQPQHF
CDR3 DNA: TGTGCCAGCAGCCCCTCAGGGGGCTATCAGCCCCAGCATTTT

D gene: TRBD2
V gene: TRBV27
J gene: TRBJ2-7
clone size: once
CDR3 protein: CASRINRLAGVYEQYF
CDR3 DNA: TGTGCCAGCAGAATAAACAGACTAGCGGGCGTATACGAGCAGTACTTC

D gene: -
V gene: TRBV6-5
J gene: TRBJ2-6
clone size: -
CDR3 protein: CASSMQGGGANVLTF
CDR3 DNA: TGTGCCAGCAGTATGCAGGGAGGTGGGGCCAACGTCCTGACTTTC

D gene: TRBD1
V gene: TRBV18
J gene: TRBJ1-4
clone size: -
CDR3 protein: CASSPGQGNEKLFF
CDR3 DNA: TGTGCCAGCTCACCAGGACAGGGCAATGAAAAACTGTTTTTT

D gene: TRBD1
V gene: TRBV7-9
J gene: TRBJ1-1
clone size: -
CDR3 protein: CASSLGQGRKAFF
CDR3 DNA: TGTGCCAGCAGCTTAGGACAGGGACGAAAAGCTTTCTTT

D gene: -
V gene: TRBV5-5
J gene: TRBJ1-2
clone size: -
CDR3 protein: CASSVHSGLVYGYTF
CDR3 DNA: TGTGCCAGCAGCGTACATTCAGGGTTGGTCTATGGCTACACCTTC

D gene: TRBD1
V gene: TRBV29-1
J gene: TRBJ2-7
clone size: -
CDR3 protein: CSVAPQGALREQYF
CDR3 DNA: TGCAGCGTGGCACCACAGGGGGCGCTGAGGGAGCAGTACTTC

D gene: TRBD2
V gene: TRBV4-1
J gene: TRBJ2-7
clone size: few
CDR3 protein: CASSQSLSGSVHEQYF
CDR3 DNA: TGCGCCAGCAGCCAGTCCCTAAGCGGGAGTGTCCACGAGCAGTACTTC

D gene: -
V gene: TRBV10-3
J gene: TRBJ2-7
clone size: -
CDR3 protein: CAISESIGSTYEQYF
CDR3 DNA: TGTGCCATCAGTGAGTCGATTGGGAGTACGTACGAGCAGTACTTC

D gene: -
V gene: TRBV27
J gene: TRBJ2-7
clone size: -
CDR3 protein: CASSYRRTTYEQYF
CDR3 DNA: TGTGCCAGCAGTTACAGGAGAACAACCTACGAGCAGTACTTC

D gene: -
V gene: TRBV6-5
J gene: TRBJ2-5
clone size: -
CDR3 protein: CASSRRGETQYF
CDR3 DNA: TGTGCCAGCAGTCGTCGGGGGGAGACCCAGTACTTC

D gene: TRBD1
V gene: TRBV28
J gene: TRBJ1-3
clone size: -
CDR3 protein: CASRHYRGTGNTIYF
CDR3 DNA: TGTGCCAGCAGGCACTACAGGGGAACTGGAAACACCATATATTTT

D gene: -
V gene: TRBV30
J gene: TRBJ1-5
clone size: -
CDR3 protein: CAWSVGSLNQPQHF
CDR3 DNA: TGTGCCTGGAGTGTGGGCAGCCTAAATCAGCCCCAGCATTTT

D gene: -
V gene: TRBV19
J gene: TRBJ2-2
clone size: -
CDR3 protein: CASSIPRPGGPNTGELFF
CDR3 DNA: TGTGCCAGTAGTATCCCCCGACCTGGGGGCCCGAACACCGGGGAGCTGTTTTTT

D gene: TRBD1
V gene: TRBV28
J gene: TRBJ2-1
clone size: -
CDR3 protein: CASSLTQGAGEQFF
CDR3 DNA: TGTGCCAGCAGTTTAACCCAGGGGGCAGGGGAGCAGTTCTTC

D gene: -
V gene: TRBV11-2
J gene: TRBJ2-7
clone size: -
CDR3 protein: CASSLAAGYSGIDYEQYF
CDR3 DNA: TGTGCCAGCAGCTTAGCGGCGGGCTATAGCGGAATCGACTACGAGCAGTACTTC

D gene: -
V gene: TRBV4-3
J gene: TRBJ1-4
clone size: -
CDR3 protein: CASSRRSNEKLFF
CDR3 DNA: TGCGCCAGCAGCCGGAGATCTAATGAAAAACTGTTTTTT

D gene: -
V gene: TRBV12-5
J gene: TRBJ2-5
clone size: -
CDR3 protein: CASGVGGGETQYF
CDR3 DNA: TGTGCTAGTGGGGTGGGGGGAGGAGAGACCCAGTACTTC

D gene: TRBD1
V gene: TRBV19
J gene: TRBJ2-7
clone size: -
CDR3 protein: CASIGTGAEQYF
CDR3 DNA: TGTGCCAGTATTGGGACAGGCGCCGAGCAGTACTTC

D gene: -
V gene: TRBV15
J gene: TRBJ1-5
clone size: -
CDR3 protein: CATGSLKQPQHF
CDR3 DNA: TGTGCCACCGGGAGCCTCAAGCAGCCCCAGCATTTT

D gene: -
V gene: TRBV7-6
J gene: TRBJ2-1
clone size: -
CDR3 protein: CASSPGVHNEQFF
CDR3 DNA: TGTGCCAGCAGCCCCGGGGTACACAATGAGCAGTTCTTC

D gene: -
V gene: TRBV15
J gene: TRBJ2-2
clone size: -
CDR3 protein: CATTSQRRDDTGELFF
CDR3 DNA: TGTGCCACCACCTCCCAAAGGCGGGACGACACCGGGGAGCTGTTTTTT

D gene: TRBD1
V gene: TRBV7-3
J gene: TRBJ1-1
clone size: -
CDR3 protein: CASREGANTEAFF
CDR3 DNA: TGTGCCAGCCGAGAGGGGGCGAACACTGAAGCTTTCTTT

D gene: -
V gene: TRBV12-2
J gene: TRBJ2-2
clone size: few
CDR3 protein: CASRSMPGQGTGELFF
CDR3 DNA: TGTGCAAGTCGCTCTATGCCGGGACAGGGGACCGGGGAGCTGTTTTTT

D gene: TRBD1
V gene: TRBV6-5
J gene: TRBJ1-2
clone size: -
CDR3 protein: CASSYSMDRDYGYTF
CDR3 DNA: TGTGCCAGCAGTTACTCGATGGACAGGGACTATGGCTACACCTTC

D gene: TRBD1
V gene: TRBV7-9
J gene: TRBJ1-5
clone size: -
CDR3 protein: CASSSQWDSQSNQPQHF
CDR3 DNA: TGTGCCAGCAGCTCGCAGTGGGACAGCCAAAGCAATCAGCCCCAGCATTTT

D gene: -
V gene: TRBV4-3
J gene: TRBJ2-1
clone size: -
CDR3 protein: CASSQDPGGSYNEQFF
CDR3 DNA: TGCGCCAGCAGCCAAGATCCCGGGGGCTCCTACAATGAGCAGTTCTTC

D gene: -
V gene: TRBV19
J gene: TRBJ2-2
clone size: -
CDR3 protein: CATSLRENTGELFF
CDR3 DNA: TGTGCCACCTCTCTGCGGGAAAACACCGGGGAGCTGTTTTTT

D gene: TRBD2
V gene: TRBV18
J gene: TRBJ2-3
clone size: -
CDR3 protein: CASSQRTSGSGDTQYF
CDR3 DNA: TGTGCCAGCTCACAAAGGACTAGCGGGAGTGGAGATACGCAGTATTTT

D gene: TRBD1
V gene: TRBV9
J gene: TRBJ2-7
clone size: -
CDR3 protein: CASSVGTGATAYEQYF
CDR3 DNA: TGTGCCAGCAGCGTAGGAACAGGGGCAACGGCCTACGAGCAGTACTTC

D gene: TRBD1
V gene: TRBV6-5
J gene: TRBJ2-7
clone size: -
CDR3 protein: CASSLTGASGYEQYF
CDR3 DNA: TGTGCCAGCAGCCTGACAGGGGCCTCCGGGTACGAGCAGTACTTC

D gene: -
V gene: TRBV5-1
J gene: TRBJ1-4
clone size: -
CDR3 protein: CASSLGPGVEKLFF
CDR3 DNA: TGCGCCAGCAGCTTGGGCCCAGGGGTCGAAAAACTGTTTTTT

D gene: TRBD1
V gene: TRBV19
J gene: TRBJ1-2
clone size: -
CDR3 protein: CASSTGTGHYGYTF
CDR3 DNA: TGTGCCAGTAGCACCGGGACAGGGCACTATGGCTACACCTTC

D gene: TRBD1
V gene: TRBV18
J gene: TRBJ1-2
clone size: -
CDR3 protein: CASSSRQGTNYGYTF
CDR3 DNA: TGTGCCAGCTCATCTCGACAGGGAACTAACTATGGCTACACCTTC

D gene: -
V gene: TRBV5-5
J gene: TRBJ1-2
clone size: -
CDR3 protein: CASADGVNYGYTF
CDR3 DNA: TGTGCCAGCGCAGATGGTGTTAACTATGGCTACACCTTC

D gene: TRBD1
V gene: TRBV11-2
J gene: TRBJ2-7
clone size: -
CDR3 protein: CASSGPGQVSYEQYF
CDR3 DNA: TGTGCCAGCAGCGGTCCCGGACAGGTTAGCTACGAGCAGTACTTC

D gene: -
V gene: TRBV2
J gene: TRBJ2-3
clone size: -
CDR3 protein: CASSEAGQGWGYTQYF
CDR3 DNA: TGTGCCAGCAGTGAAGCAGGGCAGGGATGGGGTTATACGCAGTATTTT

D gene: -
V gene: TRBV30
J gene: TRBJ2-7
clone size: -
CDR3 protein: CAWSVEGHRQYF
CDR3 DNA: TGTGCCTGGAGTGTAGAGGGCCATCGGCAGTACTTC